Below, 20 T cell receptor beta chains from the same sample are listed, as sequenced in a study of shared T cell receptors in the human thymus. Sequencing was performed with immunoSEQ multiplex PCR; in TCRdb, only in-frame clones are kept and a portion is missing. The data hold 700,000 or so clones, with 75% to 90% observed a single time. This sample was shared with a second study, whose subject was human thymus T cells.

Sequencing was performed on thymocytes. The receptors stem from a girl under three years old with a congenital heart defect.

This sequence joins TRBV6-5 and TRBJ2-3; TRBD1 is a possible D gene (5 bases). Trimming cost V 10 bases and J 2 bases, with 10 bases left between them. Germline V gene sequence: CDR1 MNHEY, CDR2 SVGAGI. This CDR3 is 12 amino acids long. The CDR3 loop is CATKGVTDTQYF. As DNA, the CDR3 is TGTGCCACCAAAGGGGTCACAGATACGCAGTATTTT.

The chain joins TRBV7-2 to TRBJ2-3; D remains ambiguous. The V gene's germline CDR1 is SGHTA and CDR2 FQGNSA. Trimming removed 4 bases from V and 5 bases from J, with 4 bases in between. The CDR3 is made up of 11 amino acids. CDR3 residues: CASSCRDTQYF. The CDR3 bases are TGTGCCAGCAGCTGTAGAGATACGCAGTATTTT.

The chain is built from TRBV5-1 and TRBJ2-5, with 9 bases fitting TRBD2. The CDR3 has 19 amino acids. Losses at the gene ends were 4 bases for V and 1 base for J; bases not matched to a gene: 17. The germline V gene has CDR1 SGHRS and CDR2 YFSETQ. The CDR3 DNA sequence: TGCGCCAGCAGCCCTGGACTAGCGCGGATTCAATACTCCCAAGAGACCCAGTACTTC. This encodes CASSPGLARIQYSQETQYF.

V usage is TRBV29-1 and J usage is TRBJ1-1; TRBD1 agrees at 8 bases. CDR1 SQVTM and CDR2 ANQGSEA come from the germline V gene. Trimming at V came to 3 bases and at J to 3 bases, leaving 15 bases not matched to a gene. The CDR3 has 17 residues. In DNA form, the CDR3 reads TGCAGCGTTGACCAGGGGGCGGTTGGGGTGTTTGACACTGAAGCTTTCTTT. It is translated as CSVDQGAVGVFDTEAFF.

Comment on this clone: The junction differs from germline at one of its ends, possibly a read error. This sample also contains other DNA sequences that code for the same CDR3. This chain connects TRBV11-2 to TRBJ2-7, with 10 bases identical to TRBD2. The CDR3 covers 16 residues. The germline V gene has CDR1 SGHAT and CDR2 FQNNGV. CDR3 nucleotide sequence: TGTGCCAGCAGCTTAAGCCCGGGACTAGCGTACGACGAGCAGTACTTT. As protein: CASSLSPGLAYDEQYF.

The chain employs TRBV30 and TRBJ2-6, with D perhaps matching TRBD1 (6 bases). Trimming removed 0 bases at V and 0 bases at J, with 12 bases between. Germline assignment: CDR1 GTSNPN and CDR2 SVGIG (reference sequence). The CDR3 runs 17 residues. The CDR3 DNA follows: TGTGCCTGGAGTGTAGACAGGCTTAGCTCTGGGGCCAACGTCCTGACTTTC. Amino acids: CAWSVDRLSSGANVLTF.

The chain joins TRBV10-3 to TRBJ1-1; 7 bases match TRBD1. This CDR3 has 14 residues. Per the germline V gene, CDR1 is ENHRY and CDR2 is SYGVKD. Germline trimming cut 4 bases from V and 4 bases from J; bases unmatched to any gene: 6. The CDR3 DNA reads TGTGCCATCAGTGCGGCCAGGGGGTCCACTGAAGCTTTCTTT. Protein sequence: CAISAARGSTEAFF.

The chain employs TRBV11-2 and TRBJ2-7; maybe TRBD2 (5 bases). Trimming stripped 3 bases from V and 7 bases from J, with 7 bases between. The CDR3 has 11 residues. Germline CDR1 SGHAT, CDR2 FQNNGV. The CDR3 DNA sequence: TGTGCCAGCAGCTTGTGGAGGGAGCAGTACTTC. Encoded protein: CASSLWREQYF.

The chain uses TRBV25-1 and TRBJ1-2; 7 bases line up with TRBD1. Germline lookup yields CDR1 MGHDK and CDR2 SYGVNS. This CDR3 is built from 17 residues. The V segment lost 3 bases and the J segment 1 base; nucleotides outside the gene matches: 11. DNA for the CDR3: TGTGCCAGCAGTGAGGGATGGGTGACAGGGTATAACTATGGCTACACCTTC. This translates into CASSEGWVTGYNYGYTF.

This clone was recorded only once. The chain carries TRBV13 and TRBJ1-2, with D possibly TRBD1 on 5 matching bases. This CDR3 is built from 13 residues. Germline V CDR1 and CDR2: PRHDT, FYEKMQ (reference sequence). Trimming pared 1 base from V and 3 bases from J, leaving 6 bases between. The CDR3 DNA is TGTGCCAGCAGCTTAGCGGGGGACTATGGCTACACCTTC. As protein: CASSLAGDYGYTF.

The V call is TRBV20-1, the J call TRBJ2-1; D perhaps matches TRBD1 (6 bases). V gave up 4 bases and J gave up 16 bases, with 17 bases separating them. This CDR3 is 11 amino acids long. CDR1 and CDR2 (germline): DFQATT, SNEGSKA (reference sequence). CDR3 nucleotides: TGCAGTGCTATGACGGGACAAAAGGAATTCTTC. The encoded protein is CSAMTGQKEFF.

The chain combines TRBV18 with TRBJ2-1; 7 bases align to TRBD1. This CDR3 is 15 amino acids long. Germline V gene lookup returns CDR1 KGHSH and CDR2 LQKENI. The V gene end was trimmed by 1 base and the J gene end by 6 bases; junction bases not matched to a gene: 6. The CDR3 nucleotides are TGTGCCAGCTCACCACGGACAGGTGGAAGCAATGAGCAGTTCTTC. This encodes CASSPRTGGSNEQFF.

CDR3 residues: CASSLSYRNQETQYF. In nucleotides, the CDR3 is TGTGCCAGCAGCTTATCGTACAGAAACCAAGAGACCCAGTACTTC. The V gene is TRBV11-2, the J gene TRBJ2-5; D uncertain. The CDR3 loop spans 15 amino acids. V was trimmed by 2 bases and J by 0 bases, leaving 10 bases between them. Germline CDR1 reads SGHAT; CDR2 reads FQNNGV.

This chain connects TRBV19 to TRBJ2-7, with no clear D. Germline V CDR1 and CDR2: LNHDA, SQIVND (reference sequence). V dropped 4 bases and J dropped 1 base, with 8 bases sitting between them. The length of the CDR3 is 13 residues. The CDR3 nucleotides read TGTGCCAGTAGTACCAGATTGTCCTACGAGCAGTACTTC. The encoded protein is CASSTRLSYEQYF. Full variable domain (remainder filled in from reference TRBV19 and TRBJ2-7): DGGITQSPKYLFRKEGQNVTLSCEQNLNHDAMYWYRQDPGQGLRLIYYSQIVNDFQKGDIAEGYSVSREKKESFPLTVTSAQKNPTAFYLCASSTRLSYEQYFGPGTRLTVT.

This rearrangement joins TRBV6-5 to TRBJ2-3, with 7 nucleotides matching TRBD1. Germline lookup yields CDR1 MNHEY and CDR2 SVGAGI. J gave up 4 bases and V 2 bases, and 9 bases lay outside the gene matches. The CDR3 totals 16 residues. The CDR3 DNA reads TGTGCCAGCAGTTACCACGGGACAGCAGGGTCAGATACGCAGTATTTT. It translates to CASSYHGTAGSDTQYF.

The count of this clone is one. V and J are TRBV4-2 and TRBJ2-7, with 11 nucleotides matching TRBD2. The V gene end was trimmed by 0 bases and the J gene end by 5 bases; junction bases not matched to a gene: 3. This CDR3 is built from 15 residues. Germline V gene lookup returns CDR1 LGHNA and CDR2 YNFKEQ. The CDR3, as DNA: TGTGCCAGCAGCCAAGAACTAGCGGGGGCTCACGAGCAGTACTTC. Translated, it gives CASSQELAGAHEQYF.

The chain combines TRBV7-6 with TRBJ2-1, with a possible D match to TRBD2 (5 bases). The germline V gene encodes CDR1 SGHVS and CDR2 FNYEAQ. V shed 4 bases and J shed 6 bases, with 16 bases lying between them. This CDR3 is 15 amino acids long. Written as DNA, the CDR3 is TGTGCCAGCAGCTCAGTGGGAGTCCGGAGCAATGAGCAGTTCTTC. Its protein is CASSSVGVRSNEQFF.

The V and J genes are TRBV5-6 and TRBJ1-5; D gene uncertain. The germline V and J ends were trimmed by 1 base and 0 bases, with 5 bases remaining between them. Germline assignment: CDR1 SGHDT and CDR2 YYEEEE. The CDR3 loop spans 14 amino acids. CDR3 loop: CASSLLYSNQPQHF. As DNA, the CDR3 is TGTGCCAGCAGCTTGTTATATAGCAATCAGCCCCAGCATTTT.

This chain links TRBV30 with TRBJ2-5, with 8 bases matching TRBD1. The V and J ends lost 5 bases and 5 bases, in that order; junction bases with no gene match: 13. CDR1 and CDR2 (germline): GTSNPN, SVGIG (reference sequence). This CDR3 is built from 15 residues. For the CDR3, the DNA is TGTGCCTGGTTGTTGGGGACAGGACCCGGGGAGACCCAGTACTTC. Translated: CAWLLGTGPGETQYF.

This chain uses TRBV7-8 with TRBJ1-1; TRBD1 agrees at 8 bases. This CDR3 is 17 amino acids long. CDR1 is SGHVS and CDR2 is FQNEAQ in the germline V gene. V lost 2 bases to trimming and J lost 3 bases; unmatched junction nucleotides: 11. In DNA, the CDR3 is TGTGCCAGCAGCTTAAAAGGCAGGGGGCAAGAGGACACTGAAGCTTTCTTT. Protein sequence: CASSLKGRGQEDTEAFF. Complete variable domain (other parts from reference TRBV7-8 and TRBJ1-1): GAGVSQSPRYKVAKRGQDVALRCDPISGHVSLFWYQQALGQGPEFLTYFQNEAQLDKSGLPSDRFFAERPEGSVSTLKIQRTQQEDSAVYLCASSLKGRGQEDTEAFFGQGTRLTVV.